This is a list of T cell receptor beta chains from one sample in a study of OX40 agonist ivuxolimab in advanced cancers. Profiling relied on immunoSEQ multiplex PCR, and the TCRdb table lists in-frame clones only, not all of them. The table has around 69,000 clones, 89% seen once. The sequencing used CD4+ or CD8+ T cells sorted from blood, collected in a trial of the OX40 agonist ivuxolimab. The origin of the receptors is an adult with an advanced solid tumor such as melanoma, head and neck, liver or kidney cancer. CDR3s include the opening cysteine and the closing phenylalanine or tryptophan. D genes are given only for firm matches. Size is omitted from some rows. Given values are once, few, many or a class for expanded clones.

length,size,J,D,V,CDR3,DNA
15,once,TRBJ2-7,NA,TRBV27,CASSLRQASSYEQYF,TGTGCCAGCAGTCTCCGGCAGGCTAGCTCCTACGAGCAGTACTTC
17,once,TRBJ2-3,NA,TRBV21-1,CASSSARQRAPPDTQYF,TGTGCCAGCAGTAGCGCTAGGCAGCGGGCTCCACCAGATACGCAGTATTTT
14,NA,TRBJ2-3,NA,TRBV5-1,CASSFQDSTDTQYF,TGCGCCAGCAGCTTTCAGGATAGCACAGATACGCAGTATTTT
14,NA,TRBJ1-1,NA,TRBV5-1,CASSLEAGRTEAFF,TGCGCCAGCAGCTTGGAGGCCGGGCGCACTGAAGCTTTCTTT
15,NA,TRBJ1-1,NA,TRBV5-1,CASSTLDGAYTEAFF,TGCGCCAGCAGCACACTTGATGGGGCGTACACTGAAGCTTTCTTT
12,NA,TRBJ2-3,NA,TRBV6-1,CASSLSTDTQYF,TGTGCCAGCAGCTTATCCACAGATACGCAGTATTTT
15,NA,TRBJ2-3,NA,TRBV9,CASSPWDWQADTQYF,TGTGCCAGCAGCCCTTGGGACTGGCAGGCGGATACGCAGTATTTT
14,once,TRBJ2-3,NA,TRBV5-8,CASSLTGRTDTQYF,TGTGCCAGCAGCTTGACGGGCCGCACAGATACGCAGTATTTT
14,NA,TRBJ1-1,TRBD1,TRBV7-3,CASSPGQQTNEAFF,TGTGCCAGCAGCCCGGGACAGCAAACTAATGAAGCTTTCTTT
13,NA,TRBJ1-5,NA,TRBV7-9,CASTPLQDQPQHF,TGTGCCAGCACCCCCCTACAGGATCAGCCCCAGCATTTT
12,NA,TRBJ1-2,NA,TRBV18,CASSPDIYGYTF,TGTGCCAGCTCACCCGACATCTATGGCTACACCTTC
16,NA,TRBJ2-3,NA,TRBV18,CASSPQSGRSTDTQYF,TGTGCCAGCTCACCCCAAAGCGGCAGAAGCACAGATACGCAGTATTTT
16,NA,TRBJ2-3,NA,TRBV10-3,CAISERPGTSTDTQYF,TGTGCCATCAGTGAGCGACCCGGTACTAGCACAGATACGCAGTATTTT
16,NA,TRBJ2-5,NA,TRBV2,CASSTEAGRNQETQYF,TGTGCCAGCAGCACAGAGGCCGGACGGAATCAAGAGACCCAGTACTTC
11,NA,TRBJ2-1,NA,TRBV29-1,CSVSQVGEQFF,TGCAGCGTTTCTCAGGTTGGTGAGCAGTTCTTC
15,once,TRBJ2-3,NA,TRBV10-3,CAISGNQDPTDTQYF,TGTGCCATCAGTGGTAACCAGGATCCCACAGATACGCAGTATTTT
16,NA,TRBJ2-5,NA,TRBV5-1,CASSLAGGRRQETQYF,TGCGCCAGCAGCTTGGCGGGCGGCAGGCGTCAAGAGACCCAGTACTTC
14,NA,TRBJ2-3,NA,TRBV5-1,CASSLAIGADTQYF,TGCGCCAGCAGCTTGGCGATAGGGGCAGATACGCAGTATTTT
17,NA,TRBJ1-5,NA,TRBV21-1,CASSVIVRAGVRQPQHF,TGTGCCAGCAGCGTTATTGTCAGGGCAGGGGTTCGGCAGCCCCAGCATTTT
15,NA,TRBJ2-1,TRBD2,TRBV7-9,CASSLTSGLYNEQFF,TGTGCCAGCAGCTTAACTAGCGGGCTGTACAATGAGCAGTTCTTC
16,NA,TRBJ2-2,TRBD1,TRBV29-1,CSVDPGQGVGTGELFF,TGCAGCGTTGACCCCGGACAGGGAGTAGGGACCGGGGAGCTGTTTTTT
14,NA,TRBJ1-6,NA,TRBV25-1,CASSVTDRNSPLHF,TGTGCCAGCAGTGTGACGGATCGGAATTCACCCCTCCACTTT
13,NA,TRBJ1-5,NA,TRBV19,CASSSSRDQPQHF,TGTGCCAGTAGTAGTTCGCGGGACCAGCCCCAGCATTTT
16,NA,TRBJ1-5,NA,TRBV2,CASKQGTAHSNQPQHF,TGTGCCAGCAAACAAGGGACGGCACATAGCAATCAGCCCCAGCATTTT
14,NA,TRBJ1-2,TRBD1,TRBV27,CASRPDRTNYGYTF,TGTGCCAGCAGGCCGGACAGGACTAACTATGGCTACACCTTC
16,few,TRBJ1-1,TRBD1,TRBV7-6,CASSLGQGALNTEAFF,TGTGCCAGCAGCCTGGGACAGGGGGCGTTGAACACTGAAGCTTTCTTT
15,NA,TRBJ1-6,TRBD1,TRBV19,CASSLGQLPNSPLHF,TGTGCCAGTAGTTTGGGACAGCTTCCCAATTCACCCCTCCACTTT
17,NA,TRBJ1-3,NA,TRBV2,CASSVSFGGSSGNTIYF,TGTGCCAGCAGTGTTTCATTTGGGGGCAGTTCTGGAAACACCATATATTTT
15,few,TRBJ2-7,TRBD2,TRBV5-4,CASSLGSGGDYEQYF,TGTGCCAGCAGCTTGGGTAGCGGGGGGGACTACGAGCAGTACTTC
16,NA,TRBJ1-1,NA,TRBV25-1,CASSEYAAGTNTEAFF,TGTGCCAGCAGTGAATACGCGGCAGGGACGAACACTGAAGCTTTCTTT
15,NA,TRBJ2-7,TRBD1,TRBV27,CASSFTIGTGSEQYF,TGTGCCAGCAGTTTTACCATAGGGACAGGGTCCGAGCAGTACTTC
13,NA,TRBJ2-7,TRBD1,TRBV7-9,CASLATGGGEQYF,TGTGCCAGCCTCGCGACAGGGGGAGGCGAGCAGTACTTC